A single TCR beta chain is shown here with its context. The sample comes from a study of T cell changes during pregnancy in multiple sclerosis. Using immunoSEQ multiplex PCR, the repertoire was profiled, and TCRdb retains in-frame clones only, with some absent. The table shows 45,000 to 75,000 clones, with roughly 92% occurring only once. The V gene's germline CDR1 is LGHNA and CDR2 YNFKEQ. CDR3 length: 15 amino acids. V lost 0 bases and J lost 3, with 12 bases in between. Sequencing was performed on peripheral blood, taken in the first trimester of pregnancy. V is TRBV4-2 and J is TRBJ2-7, with D unclear. The receptor comes from a female donor with multiple sclerosis, enrolled in a pregnancy study. CDR3 sequence reads: CASSQDLTVHYEQYF. Here the CDR3 DNA reads TGTGCCAGCAGCCAAGATTTAACAGTTCACTACGAGCAGTACTTC.